This is a list of T cell receptor beta chains from one sample in a study of blood T cell repertoires in COVID-19. Generated by immunoSEQ multiplex PCR, the TCRdb table keeps only in-frame clones and is missing some. This table has approximately 35,000 clones, 85% appearing once. Source material: peripheral blood. These receptor sequences come from a man aged 55 to 69 with active COVID-19. Both conserved end residues are part of each CDR3. The D gene is left open where the match is weak. Size is omitted from some rows. Given values are once, few, many or a class for expanded clones.

CASGDYSSSYNEQFF	TGTGCCAGCGGGGACTACAGTAGCTCCTACAATGAGCAGTTCTTC	TRBD2	TRBV5-8	TRBJ2-1	once
CASSLARVDEAFF	TGCGCCAGCAGCTTGGCCAGGGTTGATGAAGCTTTCTTT	-	TRBV5-1	TRBJ1-1	-
CASSFPGTGGLVNYEQYF	TGTGCCAGCAGTTTCCCGGGGACAGGGGGCTTAGTCAACTACGAGCAGTACTTC	TRBD1	TRBV28	TRBJ2-7	-
CASSPAGGYGYTF	TGTGCCAGCAGCCCCGCCGGGGGCTATGGCTACACCTTC	-	TRBV11-2	TRBJ1-2	-
CASSISTAYNEQFF	TGTGCCAGTAGTATCTCCACTGCCTACAATGAGCAGTTCTTC	-	TRBV19	TRBJ2-1	-
CASSIRTGAAYGYTF	TGTGCCAGTAGTATTCGGACAGGGGCGGCCTATGGCTACACCTTC	TRBD1	TRBV19	TRBJ1-2	once
CASMASGSSEQFF	TGTGCCAGCATGGCTAGCGGGAGCAGTGAGCAGTTCTTC	TRBD2	TRBV11-3	TRBJ2-1	-
CASSLPTRGSYEQYF	TGTGCCAGCAGCTTACCCACCCGAGGTTCCTACGAGCAGTACTTC	-	TRBV13	TRBJ2-7	-
CASSPRTTDTQYF	TGTGCCAGCAGTCCGAGAACCACAGATACGCAGTATTTT	-	TRBV7-9	TRBJ2-3	-
CSVVQEGPYNEQFF	TGCAGCGTTGTGCAGGAGGGGCCCTACAATGAGCAGTTCTTC	-	TRBV29-1	TRBJ2-1	-
CASTESGKNTGELFF	TGTGCCAGCACGGAGAGCGGGAAAAACACCGGGGAGCTGTTTTTT	TRBD2	TRBV2	TRBJ2-2	once
CASSLAGSGVRFF	TGTGCCAGCAGCTTAGCCGGTTCGGGAGTGCGGTTCTTC	-	TRBV7-3	TRBJ2-1	few
CASSLGTQARVQTDTQYF	TGTGCCAGCAGCTTGGGAACTCAAGCGAGGGTACAGACAGATACGCAGTATTTT	-	TRBV11-2	TRBJ2-3	-
CASSRGHLNTEAFF	TGTGCCAGCAGCCGTGGACATTTGAACACTGAAGCTTTCTTT	-	TRBV3-1/TRBV3-2	TRBJ1-1	-
CSAGEGSYNEQFF	TGCAGCGCAGGGGAAGGCTCCTACAATGAGCAGTTCTTC	-	TRBV29-1	TRBJ2-1	-
CASSFISPRGGETQYF	TGTGCCAGCAGCTTCATCTCCCCTCGAGGAGGGGAGACCCAGTACTTC	-	TRBV7-9	TRBJ2-5	-
CATRGLNNEQFF	TGTGCCACCAGGGGACTTAACAATGAGCAGTTCTTC	-	TRBV24-1	TRBJ2-1	-
CASSRTSNQPQHF	TGTGCCAGCAGCAGGACAAGCAATCAGCCCCAGCATTTT	-	TRBV5-6	TRBJ1-5	-
CASSTTGVSYYGYTF	TGCGCCAGCAGCACGACAGGGGTTAGTTACTATGGCTACACCTTC	TRBD1	TRBV5-1	TRBJ1-2	-
CASRRTLSYEQYF	TGTGCCAGCCGGAGGACGTTAAGCTACGAGCAGTACTTC	-	TRBV2	TRBJ2-7	-
CASRTGQGPYQPQHF	TGTGCCAGCAGGACGGGACAGGGACCTTATCAGCCCCAGCATTTT	TRBD1	TRBV27	TRBJ1-5	once
CATSERTGESNQPQHF	TGTGCCACCAGTGAGAGGACAGGGGAAAGCAATCAGCCCCAGCATTTT	TRBD1	TRBV24-1	TRBJ1-5	-
CASKIRAGPSEQYF	TGCGCCAGCAAGATAAGAGCGGGACCCAGCGAGCAGTACTTC	TRBD2	TRBV5-1	TRBJ2-7	-
CAWSGARQETQYF	TGTGCCTGGAGTGGCGCGAGACAGGAGACCCAGTACTTC	-	TRBV30	TRBJ2-5	-
CANQRESSYNEQFF	TGTGCCAACCAGCGGGAAAGCTCCTACAATGAGCAGTTCTTC	TRBD2	TRBV2	TRBJ2-1	-
CATSGPSERYEQYF	TGTGCCACCAGCGGCCCAAGCGAAAGGTACGAGCAGTACTTC	-	TRBV24-1	TRBJ2-7	-
CASSPGLAEIYEQYF	TGTGCCAGCAGCCCAGGGCTAGCGGAGATCTACGAGCAGTACTTC	TRBD2	TRBV6-5	TRBJ2-7	-
CASSHWRERAITDTQYF	TGTGCCAGCAGCCACTGGAGGGAGCGGGCGATCACAGATACGCAGTATTTT	-	TRBV14	TRBJ2-3	-
CASSLEGLGEQYF	TGTGCCAGCAGCTTAGAGGGGTTGGGCGAGCAGTACTTC	-	TRBV7-2	TRBJ2-7	-
CASSRGQGVNNEQFF	TGTGCCAGCAGCAGGGGACAGGGGGTGAACAATGAGCAGTTCTTC	TRBD1	TRBV3-1/TRBV3-2	TRBJ2-1	-
CATAKGGSGSSYNEQFF	TGTGCCACCGCGAAAGGGGGTAGCGGGAGTTCCTACAATGAGCAGTTCTTC	TRBD2	TRBV24-1	TRBJ2-1	-
CAISESTLPSGTYEQYF	TGTGCCATCAGTGAGTCGACCCTCCCTAGCGGAACCTACGAGCAGTACTTC	TRBD2	TRBV10-3	TRBJ2-7	-
CASSASGRETQYF	TGTGCCAGCAGCGCTAGCGGGAGAGAGACCCAGTACTTC	TRBD2	TRBV7-2	TRBJ2-5	-
CASSLGQGLSYTF	TGTGCCAGCAGCTTAGGACAGGGTTTGAGCTACACCTTC	TRBD1	TRBV7-9	TRBJ1-2	-
CASNLVSGMDTQYF	TGCGCCAGCAACCTTGTTTCCGGGATGGATACGCAGTATTTT	-	TRBV5-1	TRBJ2-3	few
CASSRNQPQHF	TGTGCCAGCAGCAGGAATCAGCCCCAGCATTTT	-	TRBV28	TRBJ1-5	-
CATYWLAGLYEQYF	TGTGCCACTTACTGGCTAGCGGGACTCTACGAGCAGTACTTC	TRBD2	TRBV24-1	TRBJ2-7	-
CASSNGRNTGELFF	TGTGCCAGTAGTAACGGTCGGAACACCGGGGAGCTGTTTTTT	-	TRBV19	TRBJ2-2	-
CASSETRGHWVEWNTEAFF	TGTGCCAGCAGTGAAACCAGAGGACACTGGGTAGAATGGAACACTGAAGCTTTCTTT	-	TRBV6-1	TRBJ1-1	-
CASSPGGNWKDKISYEQYF	TGCGCCAGCAGCCCAGGAGGGAACTGGAAAGACAAAATCTCCTACGAGCAGTACTTC	-	TRBV5-1	TRBJ2-7	-
CASSTTSGRGAVRETQYF	TGTGCCAGCAGCACGACTAGCGGGAGAGGGGCGGTTCGGGAGACCCAGTACTTC	TRBD2	TRBV7-9	TRBJ2-5	-
CASSWFRFGGISGELFF	TGTGCCAGCAGTTGGTTTCGGTTTGGCGGGATTAGCGGGGAGCTGTTTTTT	-	TRBV27	TRBJ2-2	-
CASRTVPQGNGEAFF	TGTGCCAGCAGAACTGTCCCCCAGGGTAACGGTGAAGCTTTCTTT	-	TRBV6-5	TRBJ1-1	-
CASSFRGWVQGGTDTQYF	TGTGCCAGCAGCTTTAGGGGGTGGGTCCAAGGGGGCACAGATACGCAGTATTTT	-	TRBV5-6	TRBJ2-3	-
CASRVSSGRVDTQYF	TGTGCCAGTAGGGTAAGCAGCGGGAGAGTCGATACGCAGTATTTT	TRBD2	TRBV19	TRBJ2-3	-
CASSPQQGEASYNSPLHF	TGTGCCAGCAGCCCGCAACAGGGGGAGGCCTCCTATAATTCACCCCTCCACTTT	TRBD1	TRBV7-9	TRBJ1-6	-
CASRRTSGRVAKNIQYF	TGTGCCAGCAGACGGACTAGCGGGAGGGTAGCCAAAAACATTCAGTACTTC	TRBD2	TRBV28	TRBJ2-4	-
CASSKRLASTDTQYF	TGTGCCAGCAGCAAGAGACTAGCTAGCACAGATACGCAGTATTTT	TRBD2	TRBV11-2	TRBJ2-3	-
CASSSTGSNTEAFF	TGTGCCAGCAGCTCGACAGGGTCGAACACTGAAGCTTTCTTT	TRBD1	TRBV11-3	TRBJ1-1	-
CASSLLLANEQYF	TGTGCCAGCAGCTTACTGCTAGCCAACGAGCAGTACTTC	-	TRBV11-2	TRBJ2-7	-
CASSQGATNSYEQYF	TGTGCCAGCAGCCAAGGAGCGACTAACTCCTACGAGCAGTACTTC	-	TRBV3-1/TRBV3-2	TRBJ2-7	-
CASSFEGLAGVTGELFF	TGTGCCAGCAGCTTCGAGGGACTAGCGGGAGTCACTGGGGAGCTGTTTTTT	TRBD2	TRBV5-6	TRBJ2-2	-
CASSIKDTQYF	TGTGCCAGTAGTATTAAAGATACGCAGTATTTT	-	TRBV19	TRBJ2-3	once